This T cell receptor beta chain originates from a study of cytomegalovirus exposure and HLA in healthy donors. Study-wide points: Within a later analysis, the majority of CMV-associated TCR beta chains appeared HLA-restricted. 87-base-pair reads could not separate some V segments, including TRBV6-2 and TRBV6-3.

Trimming removed 4 bases at V and 9 bases at J, with 16 bases between. Germline-derived CDR1 and CDR2 are ENHRY and SYGVKD. The CDR3 has 13 residues. A word on this clone: Its antigen is not identified.

All donors participated as healthy donors of bone marrow. Donors had nominal health at sampling but likely had unrecorded immune exposures. Amplification used 60 Vbeta primers and 13 Jbeta primers. Generated by immunoSEQ multiplex PCR, the TCRdb table keeps only in-frame clones and is missing some. This table has under 200,000 clones, about 80% appearing once. Sequencing was done on a sample of PBMCs. V is TRBV10-3 and J is TRBJ2-7; maybe TRBD2 (5 bases). This clonotype was sampled from a man aged 50-60 years in good health and CMV-seropositive. The CDR3 region is CAISARLADGQYF. CDR3 nucleotide sequence: TGTGCCATCAGTGCGAGGCTAGCTGATGGGCAGTACTTC.